This is a list of T cell receptor beta chains from one sample in a study of CD8 T cells in Susac syndrome. One entry per CDR3 protein results from TCRdb running MiXCR on the immunoSEQ multiplex PCR reads. The sample includes tens of thousands of distinct CDR3 sequences, approximately 94% of them seen just once. Input material: CD8+ T cells from PBMCs. Source of these receptors: a human donor with Susac syndrome. CDR3s include the opening cysteine and the closing phenylalanine or tryptophan. D genes are given only for firm matches. Part of the rows lack a size; the others show once, few, many or a class for expanded clones.

TGTGCCTGGAGCTCCACCTATAATTCACCCCTCCACTTT,CAWSSTYNSPLHF,TRBJ1-6,.,once,TRBV30
TGCAGTGCAGACAGGGGCAATCAGCCCCAGCATTTT,CSADRGNQPQHF,TRBJ1-5,TRBD1,.,TRBV20-1
TGCAGTGCTTCCCACGGGGGGGAAAAACTGTTTTTT,CSASHGGEKLFF,TRBJ1-4,.,.,TRBV20-1
TGTGCCTGGAGTGTACTTGGTGGGGAGACCCAGTACTTC,CAWSVLGGETQYF,TRBJ2-5,.,.,TRBV30
TGTGCCAGCAGTGAAGGGCCCTGGGGCCAAGCCCAGTTCTTC,CASSEGPWGQAQFF,TRBJ2-1,.,.,TRBV6-1
TGTGCCAGCAGCTGGACAGGGGGGAACACTGAAGCTTTCTTT,CASSWTGGNTEAFF,TRBJ1-1,TRBD1,.,TRBV5-5
TGTGCCAGCTCACTCAACCTAGCGGGCGACCAAGAGACCCAGTACTTC,CASSLNLAGDQETQYF,TRBJ2-5,TRBD2,.,TRBV18
TGTGCCAGCAGCTTAAATGGCATACAGCTCTATAACTATGGCTACACCTTC,CASSLNGIQLYNYGYTF,TRBJ1-2,.,once,TRBV7-9
TGTGCCAGCAGCCCCCTCCCCCCCGGGGTGAGGCACTATGGCTACACCTTC,CASSPLPPGVRHYGYTF,TRBJ1-2,.,.,TRBV3-1
TGTGCTAGTGGTTACCGGGGAGTTTTGGGGACAGGGGCAGTGGTGGGTCACAATGAGCAGTTCTTC,CASGYRGVLGTGAVVGHNEQFF,TRBJ2-1,TRBD1,.,TRBV12-5
TGTGCCAGCACTCCGGGGACAGCTCACACTGAAGCTTTCTTT,CASTPGTAHTEAFF,TRBJ1-1,TRBD1,.,TRBV6-6
TGCGCCAGCAGCTCCGAGACAAGGAACACTGAAGCTTTCTTT,CASSSETRNTEAFF,TRBJ1-1,.,.,TRBV5-1
TGCGCCAGCGGGCAGGGGGCTATCGGAGGAGAGACCCAGTACTTC,CASGQGAIGGETQYF,TRBJ2-5,TRBD1,.,TRBV5-1
TGCGCCAGCATCAACCGGACTAGCGGGGGGGCCGTGGTCACCGGGGAGCTGTTTTTT,CASINRTSGGAVVTGELFF,TRBJ2-2,TRBD2,.,TRBV5-1
TGTGCCAGCAGCGTCAGCGGGGGGGCGAACACCGGGGAGCTGTTTTTT,CASSVSGGANTGELFF,TRBJ2-2,TRBD2,.,TRBV9
TGCGCCAGCAGCCAGAGGGAGGGAAGAGAGACCCAGTACTTC,CASSQREGRETQYF,TRBJ2-5,TRBD2,.,TRBV4-3
TGTGCCAGCAGTGGGTGGGGCCATAGCAATCAGCCCCAGCATTTT,CASSGWGHSNQPQHF,TRBJ1-5,.,.,TRBV2
TGTGCCAGCAGTTATATCGGATTGGGCGGGGAGCTGTTTTTT,CASSYIGLGGELFF,TRBJ2-2,.,.,TRBV6-2/TRBV6-3
TGTGCCAGCAGTTTTACCAGGGCTTCGCGGGGTATCTGGTACGAGCAGTACTTC,CASSFTRASRGIWYEQYF,TRBJ2-7,.,.,TRBV27
TGTGCCAGCAGTGGGGTAGTTTACACTGAGCAGTTCTTC,CASSGVVYTEQFF,TRBJ2-1,.,.,TRBV2
TGTGCCAGTAGTCCCCTGGGGACAGGCGGGGAGCAGTTCTTC,CASSPLGTGGEQFF,TRBJ2-1,TRBD1,.,TRBV19
TGTGCCAGCAGTGAAGGGGGGACGGGGACCTACGAGCAGTACTTC,CASSEGGTGTYEQYF,TRBJ2-7,.,.,TRBV25-1
TGTGCCAGCAGGGACACCAACATTACCCTCTCCTACAATGAGCAGTTCTTC,CASRDTNITLSYNEQFF,TRBJ2-1,.,.,TRBV2
TGTGCCTGGAGTCTGGATTCGTATGGGGCTTTCTTT,CAWSLDSYGAFF,TRBJ1-1,.,.,TRBV30
TGTGCCAGCAGTTTAGTGACTAGCGTAGTCACAGATACGCAGTATTTT,CASSLVTSVVTDTQYF,TRBJ2-3,TRBD2,.,TRBV27
TGTGCCAGCAGCCGGACAGGGTTCGAGCAGTACTTC,CASSRTGFEQYF,TRBJ2-7,TRBD1,.,TRBV9
TGCAGTGCTAGAGCCGTCGTGGGGACTAGCGGGGTTGGGGAGACCCAGTACTTC,CSARAVVGTSGVGETQYF,TRBJ2-5,TRBD2,.,TRBV20-1
TGTGCCAGCAGCCTCAATAGCGGGGGCTCCTACAATGAGCAGTTCTTC,CASSLNSGGSYNEQFF,TRBJ2-1,TRBD2,.,TRBV28
TGCAGTGCTAGGGCGACAGTGAAAGAGACCCAGTACTTC,CSARATVKETQYF,TRBJ2-5,.,.,TRBV20-1
TGTGCCTGGACCGACGTGGGTCAGCCCCAGCATTTT,CAWTDVGQPQHF,TRBJ1-5,.,.,TRBV30